Below, one T cell receptor beta chain is given with its context. The target of this receptor is not known. No clone much larger than this one lies a single base away; base qualities are absent. Libraries were prepared through the immunoSEQ multiplex PCR assay. The multiplex PCR relied on a mix of 60 forward primers for TCR Vbeta segments and 13 reverse primers for TCR Jbeta segments. The CDR3 region of rearranged TCR beta genes was amplified from genomic DNA by a multiplex PCR assay. The Illumina HiSeq System was used to sequence the amplified TCR beta libraries as 87-base-pair reads. On the authors' methods: Across the 600 to 700 repertoires, a later analysis counted 80 million or so unique TCR beta chains, 8.5 million to 12 million of which were shared by at least two donors. Raw reads were error-corrected and collapsed into unique sequences by a nearest-neighbor algorithm in which closely related sequences were merged to remove PCR and sequencing errors. To assign V, D and J gene segments, CDR3 sequences were aligned to IMGT reference sequences. Each retained sequence needed at least a six-nucleotide match to both a V gene segment and a J gene segment. A rearrangement was called productive if the CDR3 had no stop codons and remained in frame with V and J, and every other rearrangement was called non-productive. Following IMGT convention, CDR3 was defined as the stretch from the second conserved V-encoded cysteine up to the conserved J-encoded phenylalanine. In an earlier analysis of roughly 580 of the donors, sequences lacking an unambiguous match to a single V gene segment were excluded. In an earlier analysis of approximately 590 of the donors, a V segment was called functional when productive rearrangements were above 56.7%, and segregating when the standard deviation between donors exceeded 5%. A statistical classification framework was developed to diagnose cytomegalovirus status using the catalog of TCR beta chain sequences. V and J gene assignment, in a later analysis, came from comparing TCR nucleotide sequences with IMGT/GENE-DB human TR gene sequences. Using the TCRdist pipeline, a later analysis assigned CDR3 sequences along with most-parsimonious VDJ recombination scenarios. In a later analysis, each TCR beta chain was defined by its CDR3 amino acid sequence together with its V-gene family, and reads lacking a unique V-gene family were excluded. In a later analysis, around 650 highly shared, low-generation-probability nucleotide sequences were removed to address suspected cross-contamination and a sequencing artifact. In a later analysis, a clonal expansion index was calculated for each public chain from normalized within-repertoire ranks of inferred template counts. Generation probabilities in a later analysis came from a VDJ recombination model fitted to out-of-frame rearrangements, and those results were checked against IGoR. Hypergeometric tests were used in a later analysis to score TCR-TCR, TCR-HLA and TCR-CMV co-occurrence, with a repertoire-size bias correction applied to the TCR pairs. In a later analysis, false discovery rates were estimated by permuting HLA or CMV assignments 20 times. In a later analysis, co-occurring TCRs were grouped with DBSCAN, and TCRdist sequence similarity was added when clustering was performed within HLA-allele-positive subsets. Repertoires with fewer than 30,000 or more than 120,000 public chains were left out of co-occurrence clustering, as were five repertoires with anomalous nucleotide sharing. TCRdb carries this immuneACCESS record with in-frame sequences only. Its versions omit some clonotypes, under half of them owing to an unresolved V gene in the studies checked, with the rest unexplained. V, J and clone size are taken as reported in that table, and D and trimming were inferred from the DNA itself. This sample gives about 200,000 clones in total; 75% to 90% of them show up just once. The leading ten clones occupy around 0.3% of the sample.

There are 13 amino acids in the CDR3, from cysteine to phenylalanine inclusive. Only CDR3 DNA remains: 39 bases, in frame from the first base. V was cut back by 3 bases and J by 9 bases, leaving a gap of 12 bases between them. The germline V gene gives CDR1 as MDHEN and CDR2 as SYDVKM. The data were obtained in a study of cytomegalovirus exposure and HLA in healthy donors (dated by TCRdb to about 2017). Study-wide context: An earlier analysis of under 600 of the donors reported more than 250 Gb of sequence data and roughly 100 million unique TCR beta sequences from 150 million to 200 million T cells. Approximately 310 gigabases of sequencing data and approximately 93 million unique TCR sequences were included in an early release covering several hundred HLA-typed donors. Of the 350 to 450 genotyped donors, 81% were placed in the genetic ancestry cluster associated with self-reported Caucasian donors. The study aimed to test whether cataloging public T cell receptors could reveal signatures of past pathogen exposure. Using immunosequencing, the study profiled T cell repertoires from 500 to 800 subjects and related those repertoires to cytomegalovirus serostatus. In addition to the first cohort of about 650 subjects, a separate validation cohort of approximately 110 different subjects was used. The study combined high-throughput TCR immunosequencing, statistical association of individual TCRs with disease status, and machine learning to predict cytomegalovirus infection status. A later analysis re-examined previously published TCR beta repertoires from more than 550 donors and added high-resolution HLA genotyping to investigate patterns of TCR occurrence. In the later analysis, no new phenotypic data were used to find candidate immune exposures; instead, reliance was placed on TCR beta sequences and their occurrence across donors. An earlier analysis of approximately 500 of the donors applied high-throughput TCR beta sequencing to assess whether each TCR beta V gene segment acted as functional or pseudogenic. Donor age, sex, ethnicity and CMV serostatus were compiled together with the repertoire data. A later genetic analysis took genome-wide SNP genotypes for about three fifths of the roughly 670 donors and used that subset as a discovery cohort. Every discovery cohort repertoire had been produced on one sequencing platform. HLA typing covered class I and class II loci at four-digit resolution. The number of typed donors differed by locus: about 629-630 for A, B, C, DRB1 and DQB1; 522 for DQA1; fewer than 610 for DPA1; and roughly 450 for DPB1. Four to six DR-DQ haplotypes were handled as single units for association and clustering, since linkage in the cohort was strong. Among 300 to 450 genotyped donors of the cohort, an average of around 240,000 unique TCR beta nucleotide sequences were sequenced per donor, roughly 20% of them non-productive.

Beyond this particular receptor, the publication reports: In an earlier analysis of around 500 of the donors, most TCR beta V segments appeared in productive rearrangements about 90% or about 30% of the time, broadly matching IMGT annotations. In a later analysis, the rate of TCR association differed among HLA loci, with DRB1 alleles having the most associated TCRs and HLA-C alleles having the fewest. A cluster of highly shared sequence variants was judged likely to be a technical artifact of the sequencing pipeline. Because counts were too low, about 18 rarely observed V segments, including chromosome 9 orphons, were excluded from the earlier analysis of 587 of the donors. According to the authors, the approach could potentially be generalized to other disease states and immunological phenotypes. In a later genetic analysis, a missense DCLRE1C variant was associated with V-gene and J-gene trimming of TCR beta chains, and the association was replicated in an independent cohort. This cohort had only TCR beta chains sequenced, and the lack of alpha or paired-chain data limited which features could be detected. Specific HLA alleles were associated with around 18,000 TCR beta sequences at a false discovery rate of 0.05 in a later analysis. The study gave a list of roughly 150 TCR beta chains associated with cytomegalovirus. Because HLA typing was unavailable for some donors at each locus, only the typed subset was used in association tests. The only immune exposure information available for the cohort was CMV serostatus. Cytomegalovirus status was reported to be diagnosed by the classifier with high specificity and sensitivity in both the original and validation cohorts. A few of the identified cytomegalovirus-associated TCR beta chains were confirmed in vitro to be specific for cytomegalovirus antigens. In a later analysis, several top co-occurrence clusters were reported to appear linked to parvovirus B19, influenza, CMV and Epstein-Barr virus. While some public TCRs were present in many individuals, most TCR sequences turned up only very rarely across donors. Most CMV-associated TCR beta chains appeared to be HLA-restricted in a later analysis, and the HLA associations seemed to be driven largely by CMV exposure. A further reported finding was that TCR beta sequences accurately predicted the HLA-A and HLA-B alleles for most subjects in the first cohort. In a later genetic analysis, fewer N-insertions in productive TCRs were reported among donors in an Asian-associated ancestry cluster than the approximately 670-donor mean. Correlated functional status among segregating V segments might be attributable to linkage disequilibrium, but an unknown experimental factor could not be ruled out. Sequencing depth was assumed to be roughly uniform across donors in the presence/absence analyses, though that assumption may not hold. When HLA alleles, especially DR and DQ, strongly co-occurred, attributing TCR associations to individual alleles was difficult. The 87-base-pair reads could not distinguish some IMGT-functional V segments, including TRBV6-2 and TRBV6-3, so those segments were excluded. A later analysis found that HLA-associated TCR beta chains were more clonally expanded and had lower generation probabilities than equally common non-associated chains.

The cohort was made up of 500 to 800 healthy bone marrow donors. Cohort members were all nominally healthy when sampled, although unrecorded immune exposures were likely present. The donor was CMV seronegative and belonged to the group of roughly 330 seronegative cohort members. Every donor gave a peripheral blood sample, and the peripheral blood mononuclear cells from that sample were used for TCR beta sequencing. Genomic DNA extraction from the blood cell samples was performed with the Qiagen DNeasy Blood Extraction Kit. In this chain, TRBV28 is recombined with TRBJ2-1; the D gene is perhaps TRBD2, from 6 matching bases. The TCR sequence derives from a woman in her twenties or thirties in good health and CMV-seronegative. Sequencing was carried out using PBMCs. The nucleotide sequence reads as follows: TGTGCCAGCAGTTTGTGGACTATCGGTGAGCAGTTCTTC. It codes for CASSLWTIGEQFF.